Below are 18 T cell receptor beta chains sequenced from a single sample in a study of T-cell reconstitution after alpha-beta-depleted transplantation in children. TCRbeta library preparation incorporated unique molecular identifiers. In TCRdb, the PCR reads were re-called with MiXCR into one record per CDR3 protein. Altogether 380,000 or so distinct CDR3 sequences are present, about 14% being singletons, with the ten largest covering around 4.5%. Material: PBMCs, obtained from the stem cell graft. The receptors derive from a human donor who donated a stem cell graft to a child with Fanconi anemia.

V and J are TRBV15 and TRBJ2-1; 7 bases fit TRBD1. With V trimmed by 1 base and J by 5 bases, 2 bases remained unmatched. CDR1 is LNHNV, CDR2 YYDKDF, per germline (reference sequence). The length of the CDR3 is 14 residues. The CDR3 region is CATSRGGTDNEQFF. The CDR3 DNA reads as TGTGCCACCAGCAGAGGTGGGACAGACAATGAGCAGTTCTTC.

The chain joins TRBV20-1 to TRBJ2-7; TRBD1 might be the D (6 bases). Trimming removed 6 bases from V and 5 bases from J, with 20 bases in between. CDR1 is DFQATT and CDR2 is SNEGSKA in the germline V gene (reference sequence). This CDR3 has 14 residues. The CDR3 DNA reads TGCAGTGCACCAATGGCTGGGGGCCCGGACGAGCAGTACTTC. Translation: CSAPMAGGPDEQYF.

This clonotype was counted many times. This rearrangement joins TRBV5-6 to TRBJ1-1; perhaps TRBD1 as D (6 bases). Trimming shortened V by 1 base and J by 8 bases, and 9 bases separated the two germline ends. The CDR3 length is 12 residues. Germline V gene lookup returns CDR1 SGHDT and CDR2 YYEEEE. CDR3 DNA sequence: TGTGCCAGCAGCTTGACAGGGCGCGAAGCTTTCTTT. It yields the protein CASSLTGREAFF. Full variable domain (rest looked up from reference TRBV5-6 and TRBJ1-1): DAGVTQSPTHLIKTRGQQVTLRCSPKSGHDTVSWYQQALGQGPQFIFQYYEEEERQRGNFPDRFSGHQFPNYSSELNVNALLLGDSALYLCASSLTGREAFFGQGTRLTVV.

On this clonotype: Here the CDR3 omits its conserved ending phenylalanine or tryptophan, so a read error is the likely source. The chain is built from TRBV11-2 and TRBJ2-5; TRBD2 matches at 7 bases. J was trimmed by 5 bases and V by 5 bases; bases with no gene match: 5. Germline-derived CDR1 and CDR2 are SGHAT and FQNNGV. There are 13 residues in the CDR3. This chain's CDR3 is CASSPVGGETQYY. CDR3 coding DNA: TGTGCCAGCAGCCCGGTCGGGGGGGAGACCCAGTACTAC.

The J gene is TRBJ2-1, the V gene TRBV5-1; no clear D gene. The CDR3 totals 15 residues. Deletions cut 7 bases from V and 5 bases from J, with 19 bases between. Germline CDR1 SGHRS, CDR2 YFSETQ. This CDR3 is CASRRAPSADNEQFF. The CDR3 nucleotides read TGCGCCAGCCGTAGGGCGCCCTCTGCGGACAATGAGCAGTTCTTC. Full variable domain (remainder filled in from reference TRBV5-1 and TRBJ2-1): KAGVTQTPRYLIKTRGQQVTLSCSPISGHRSVSWYQQTPGQGLQFLFEYFSETQRNKGNFPGRFSGRQFSNSRSEMNVSTLELGDSALYLCASRRAPSADNEQFFGPGTRLTVL.

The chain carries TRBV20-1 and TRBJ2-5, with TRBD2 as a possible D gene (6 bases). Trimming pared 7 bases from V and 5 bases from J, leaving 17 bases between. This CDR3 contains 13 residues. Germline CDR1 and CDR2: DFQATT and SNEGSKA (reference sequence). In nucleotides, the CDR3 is TGCAGTGTGCGGGGCTCGGAGGGTGAGACCCAGTACTTC. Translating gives CSVRGSEGETQYF.

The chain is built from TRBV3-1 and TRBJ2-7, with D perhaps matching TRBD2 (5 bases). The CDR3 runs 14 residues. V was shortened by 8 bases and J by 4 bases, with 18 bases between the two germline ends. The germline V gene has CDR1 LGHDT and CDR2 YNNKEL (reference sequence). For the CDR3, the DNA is TGTGCCAGCTCCTTAGTGGCGGGCTCTTACGAGCAGTACTTC. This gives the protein CASSLVAGSYEQYF.

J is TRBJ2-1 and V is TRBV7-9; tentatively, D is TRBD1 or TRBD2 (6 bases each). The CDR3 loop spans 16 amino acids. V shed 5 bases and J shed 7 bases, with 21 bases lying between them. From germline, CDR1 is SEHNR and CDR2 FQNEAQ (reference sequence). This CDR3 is CASSASGGGGGNEQFF. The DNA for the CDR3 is TGTGCCAGCAGCGCTAGTGGGGGCGGTGGAGGGAATGAGCAGTTCTTC.

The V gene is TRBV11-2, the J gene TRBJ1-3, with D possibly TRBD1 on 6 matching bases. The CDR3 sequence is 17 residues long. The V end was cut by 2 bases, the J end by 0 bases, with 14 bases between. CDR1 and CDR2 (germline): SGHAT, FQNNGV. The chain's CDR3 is CASSLMDRTLSGNTIYF. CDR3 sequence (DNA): TGTGCCAGCAGCTTAATGGACAGAACTCTCTCTGGAAACACCATATATTTT.

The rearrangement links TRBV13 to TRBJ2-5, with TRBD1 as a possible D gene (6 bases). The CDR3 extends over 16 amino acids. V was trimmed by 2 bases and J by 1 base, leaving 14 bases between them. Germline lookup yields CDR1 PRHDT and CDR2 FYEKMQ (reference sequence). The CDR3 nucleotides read TGTGCCAGCAGCTTACTAAACCGGGACACCCAAGAGACCCAGTACTTC. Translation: CASSLLNRDTQETQYF.

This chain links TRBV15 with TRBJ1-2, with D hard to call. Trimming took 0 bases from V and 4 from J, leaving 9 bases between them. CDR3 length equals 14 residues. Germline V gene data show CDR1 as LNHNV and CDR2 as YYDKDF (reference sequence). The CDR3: CATSRDIGVYGYTF. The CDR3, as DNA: TGTGCCACCAGCAGAGATATCGGGGTCTATGGCTACACCTTC.

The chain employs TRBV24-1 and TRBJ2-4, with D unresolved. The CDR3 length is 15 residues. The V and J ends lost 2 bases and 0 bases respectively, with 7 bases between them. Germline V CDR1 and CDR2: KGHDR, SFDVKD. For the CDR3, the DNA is TGTGCCACCAGTGATTCCCGGACAGCCAAAAACATTCAGTACTTC. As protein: CATSDSRTAKNIQYF.

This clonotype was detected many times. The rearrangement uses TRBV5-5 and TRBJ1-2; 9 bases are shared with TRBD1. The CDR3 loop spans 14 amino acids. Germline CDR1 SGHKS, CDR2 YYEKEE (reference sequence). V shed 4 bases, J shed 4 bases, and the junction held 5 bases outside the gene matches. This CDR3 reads CASSPGQGSYGYTF. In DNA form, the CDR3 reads TGTGCCAGCAGCCCCGGACAGGGGAGCTATGGCTACACCTTC.

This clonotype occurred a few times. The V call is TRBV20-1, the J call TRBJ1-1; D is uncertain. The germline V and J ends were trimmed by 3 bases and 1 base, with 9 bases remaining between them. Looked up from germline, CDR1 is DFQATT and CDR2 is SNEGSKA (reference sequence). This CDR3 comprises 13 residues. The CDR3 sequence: CSASPHQNTEAFF. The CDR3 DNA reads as TGCAGTGCTAGCCCCCATCAGAACACTGAAGCTTTCTTT.

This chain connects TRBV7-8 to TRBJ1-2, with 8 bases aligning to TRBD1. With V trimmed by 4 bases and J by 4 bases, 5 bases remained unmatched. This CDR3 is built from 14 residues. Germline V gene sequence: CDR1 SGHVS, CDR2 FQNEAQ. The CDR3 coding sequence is TGTGCCAGCAGCTCGCAACAGGGGGGCTATGGCTACACCTTC. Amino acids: CASSSQQGGYGYTF.

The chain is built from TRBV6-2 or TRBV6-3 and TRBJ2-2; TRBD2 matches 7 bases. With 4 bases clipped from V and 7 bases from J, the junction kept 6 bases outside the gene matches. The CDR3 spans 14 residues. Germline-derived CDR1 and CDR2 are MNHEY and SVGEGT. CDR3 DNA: TGTGCCAGCAGTTCCATCTCGGGGGGCGGGGAGCTGTTTTTT. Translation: CASSSISGGGELFF.

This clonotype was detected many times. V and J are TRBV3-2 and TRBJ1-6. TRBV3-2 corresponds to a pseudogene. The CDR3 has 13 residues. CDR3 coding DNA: TGTGCCAGCCTGGGCAGTTTAGGTTCACCCCTCCACTTT. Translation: CASLGSLGSPLHF.

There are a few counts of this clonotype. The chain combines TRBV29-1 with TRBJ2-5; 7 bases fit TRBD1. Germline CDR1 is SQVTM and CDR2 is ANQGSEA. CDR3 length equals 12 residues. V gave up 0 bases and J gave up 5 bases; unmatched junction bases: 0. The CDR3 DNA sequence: TGCAGCGTTGAAGAACAGGGGGAGACCCAGTACTTC. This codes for CSVEEQGETQYF.